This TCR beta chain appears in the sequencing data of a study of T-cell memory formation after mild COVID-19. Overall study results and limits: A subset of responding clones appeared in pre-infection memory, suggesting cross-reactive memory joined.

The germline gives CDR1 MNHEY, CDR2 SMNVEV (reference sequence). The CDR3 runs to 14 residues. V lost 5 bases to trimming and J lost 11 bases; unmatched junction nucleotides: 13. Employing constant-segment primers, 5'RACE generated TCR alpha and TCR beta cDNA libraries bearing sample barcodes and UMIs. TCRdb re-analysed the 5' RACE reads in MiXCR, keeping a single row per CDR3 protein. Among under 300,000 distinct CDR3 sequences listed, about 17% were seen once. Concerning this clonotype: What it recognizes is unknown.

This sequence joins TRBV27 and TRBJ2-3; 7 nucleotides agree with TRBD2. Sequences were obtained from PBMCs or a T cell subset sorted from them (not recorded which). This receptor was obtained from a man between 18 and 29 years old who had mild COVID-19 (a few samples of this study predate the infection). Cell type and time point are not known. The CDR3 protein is CASSQLLGGVRQYF. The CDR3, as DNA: TGTGCCAGCAGTCAACTCCTTGGGGGGGTTAGGCAGTATTTT.